These 12 T cell receptor beta chains share one sample of origin, sequenced in a study of T cells after somatic rescue of genetic block (dated by TCRdb to 2018 to 2021). The library came from the immunoSEQ multiplex PCR assay. TCRdb provides this immuneACCESS table in a form limited to in-frame rearrangements. Some clones are lacking; in checked studies, under half of them reflect an unresolved V gene, and why the rest are absent is not known. This sample lists tens of thousands of clones; about nine tenths were detected once. Around 3% of the sample rests with the top ten. Sequencing was done on a sample of peripheral blood mononuclear cells (PBMCs). The receptor source for this set is a man between 40 and 49 years old.

J is TRBJ2-1 and V is TRBV7-9, with TRBD2 identical over 10 bases. Per the germline V gene, CDR1 is SEHNR and CDR2 is FQNEAQ (reference sequence). V dropped 2 bases and J dropped 0; count of bases not matched to a gene: 4. The CDR3 is 17 residues long. The CDR3: CASSLSSGGVSYNEQFF. The CDR3 DNA sequence: TGTGCCAGCAGCTTATCCAGCGGGGGGGTCTCCTACAATGAGCAGTTCTTC.

The chain couples TRBV5-6 to TRBJ1-6; possibly TRBD1 for D (6 bases). Per the germline V gene, CDR1 is SGHDT and CDR2 is YYEEEE. V lost 4 bases and J lost 8, with 22 bases in between. This CDR3 is built from 17 residues. CDR3: CASSPLGTDRFDSPLHF. The CDR3 DNA reads as TGTGCCAGCAGCCCCCTTGGGACTGACAGGTTCGATTCACCCCTCCACTTT.

This sequence joins TRBV6-6 and TRBJ2-3; D is perhaps TRBD1 (5 bases). Between the trimmed V and J ends, which lost 2 bases and 0 bases, there was a span of 6 bases. This CDR3 region has 14 residues. The germline gives CDR1 MNHNY, CDR2 SVGAGI (reference sequence). CDR3 amino acids: CASSYPGSTDTQYF. The CDR3 DNA is TGTGCCAGCAGTTACCCAGGGAGCACAGATACGCAGTATTTT.

This clone was detected only once. The chain employs TRBV5-1 and TRBJ2-5, with TRBD1 matching over 8 bases. Trimming took 2 bases from V and 1 from J; bases not matched to a gene: 4. This CDR3 region has 15 residues. Germline CDR1 reads SGHRS; CDR2 reads YFSETQ. CDR3 bases: TGCGCCAGCAGCTTTGGACAGGGCCTCCAAGAGACCCAGTACTTC. Amino acids: CASSFGQGLQETQYF.

The chain is built from TRBV5-1 and TRBJ1-1, with no clear D. Germline assignment: CDR1 SGHRS and CDR2 YFSETQ. The CDR3 spans 14 residues. Trimming shortened V by 0 bases and J by 0 bases, and 6 bases separated the two germline ends. CDR3 sequence: CASSLDGLNTEAFF. The CDR3 coding sequence is TGCGCCAGCAGCTTGGATGGTCTGAACACTGAAGCTTTCTTT.

The rearrangement links TRBV7-9 to TRBJ2-5, with D unclear. CDR1 and CDR2 (germline): SEHNR, FQNEAQ (reference sequence). The V end lost 3 bases, the J end lost 2 bases, and 7 bases lay between the germline ends. The length of the CDR3 is 13 residues. In DNA, the CDR3 is TGTGCCAGCAGCTTCGACGAGCAAGAGACCCAGTACTTC. Protein product: CASSFDEQETQYF.

The genes are TRBV5-1 and TRBJ2-3, with 14 bases that match TRBD2. V lost 4 bases, J lost 5 bases, and 9 bases stayed unmatched. CDR1 and CDR2 from the germline V gene are SGHRS and YFSETQ. The CDR3 extends over 17 amino acids. The CDR3 sequence is CASSPGGLAGAKDTQYF. CDR3 in DNA: TGCGCCAGCAGCCCCGGGGGACTAGCGGGGGCCAAAGATACGCAGTATTTT.

V usage is TRBV6-5 and J usage is TRBJ2-7, with 8 nucleotides matching TRBD1. The CDR3 is 14 residues long. In germline, CDR1 is MNHEY, CDR2 SVGAGI. V shed 2 bases and J 5 bases; nucleotides not matched to a gene: 5. CDR3 sequence: CASSYLQGDDEQYF. The CDR3 DNA follows: TGTGCCAGCAGTTACCTACAGGGGGATGACGAGCAGTACTTC.

The rearrangement links TRBV27 to TRBJ2-7; D might be TRBD1 (6 bases). The CDR3 extends over 13 amino acids. With 6 bases removed from V and 2 bases from J, the gap between germline ends came to 11 bases. Germline loops: CDR1 MNHEY, CDR2 SMNVEV (reference sequence). CDR3 loop: CASSSTGTYEQYF. The CDR3 DNA is TGTGCCAGCAGCAGTACAGGGACCTACGAGCAGTACTTC.

The rearrangement uses TRBV6-5 and TRBJ2-2; D might be TRBD1 (5 bases). CDR3 length: 14 amino acids. Trimming pared 6 bases from V and 3 bases from J, leaving 11 bases between. From germline, CDR1 is MNHEY and CDR2 SVGAGI. CDR3 bases: TGTGCCAGCAGCCAGGACATATACACCGGGGAGCTGTTTTTT. Translated, it gives CASSQDIYTGELFF.

The CDR3 protein is CASSFVHRGQETQYF. For the CDR3, the DNA is TGTGCCAGCAGCTTTGTTCATCGCGGCCAAGAGACCCAGTACTTC. The chain is built from TRBV12-1 and TRBJ2-5; the listed D gene, TRBD2, was not tested against the DNA. TRBV12-1 is designated a pseudogene. This CDR3 spans 15 amino acids.

The chain recombines TRBV2 with TRBJ2-4; tentatively, D is TRBD2 (6 bases). V lost 6 bases, J lost 1 base, and 13 bases lay in between. This CDR3 has 15 amino acids. CDR1 SNHLY and CDR2 FYNNEI come from the germline V gene. The CDR3 spells CASSRDSLAKNIQYF. CDR3 sequence (DNA): TGTGCCAGCAGCCGGGACTCGCTGGCCAAAAACATTCAGTACTTC.